This TCR beta chain was found in a study of T-cell memory formation after mild COVID-19. General observations from the study: A subset of responding clones appeared in pre-infection memory, suggesting cross-reactive memory joined.

This clonotype was seen a few times. Its antigen remains unknown. 5'RACE, which relied on constant-segment primers, yielded TCR alpha and TCR beta cDNA libraries carrying sample barcodes and UMIs. Each CDR3 protein gets one entry after TCRdb re-called the 5' RACE reads with MiXCR. The sample shows more than 100,000 distinct CDR3 sequences, about 18% of them seen only once. The V gene's germline CDR1 is SGHRS and CDR2 YFSETQ. The length of the CDR3 is 13 residues. The V end lost 1 base, the J end lost 4 bases, and 8 bases lay between the germline ends. Source material: PBMCs or a T cell subset sorted from them (not recorded which). This sequence was found in a man between 18 and 29 years old who had mild COVID-19 (a few samples of this study predate the infection). Cell type and time point are not known. The chain recombines TRBV5-1 with TRBJ1-2; the D gene is possibly TRBD1 (5 bases). CDR3 sequence (DNA): TGCGCCAGCAGCTTGCAGGGACGCTATGGCTACACCTTC. This gives the protein CASSLQGRYGYTF.